Reported below is one T cell receptor (beta chain). The length of the CDR3 is 14 residues. V gave up 1 base and J gave up 6 bases; unmatched junction bases: 4. Germline V CDR1 and CDR2: LNHDA, SQIVND (reference sequence). The entry originates in a study of blood T cell repertoires in COVID-19. Assay: immunoSEQ multiplex PCR; the TCRdb copy retains only in-frame clones and omits some. The sample contains more than 400,000 clones, 80% to 90% of which appear only once. This sequence was found in a human donor in a cohort sampled during active COVID-19. Source material: peripheral blood. The J gene is TRBJ2-3, the V gene TRBV19; 7 nucleotides match TRBD2. DNA for the CDR3: TGTGCCAGTAGTATAGGAGCGGGATCGGATACGCAGTATTTT. Its translation is CASSIGAGSDTQYF.